This T cell receptor beta chain came from a study of T-cell reconstitution after alpha-beta-depleted transplantation in children. Preparation of the TCRbeta library was carried out with unique molecular identifiers. TCRdb recomputed calls from the PCR reads with MiXCR, one row per CDR3 protein. The sample contains more than 200,000 distinct CDR3 sequences, approximately 17% of which appear only once. Points from the study as a whole: T-cell numbers and diversity, one year after transplant, stemmed largely from T cells that were newly produced. Recipient T cells and thymic progenitors that survived gave rise to the high TCRbeta diversity observed at day 60 in some patients. Reported findings indicate that, about two months after transplant, alpha-beta T cells came from several hundred expanded clones, which were derived from non-depleted graft cells.

Notes on this clonotype: As yet, its antigen is unknown.

Looked up from germline, CDR1 is LGHNA and CDR2 is YSLEER. Trimming left V 3 bases short and J 9 bases short, with 15 bases between. This CDR3 spans 14 amino acids. Sequencing was performed on PBMCs, mostly from graft donor cells, taken 360 days after TCRalphabeta/CD19-depleted stem cell transplant. The clonotype comes from a male patient between 2 and 15 years old who had a stem cell transplant for acute lymphoblastic leukemia, so the T cells may come from the graft donor. This chain uses TRBV4-3 with TRBJ2-4, with a tentative D call TRBD2 (7 bases). CDR3 in DNA: TGCGCCAGCAGCCACGAGGGGGGGGCCAGCATTCAGTACTTC. Translation: CASSHEGGASIQYF.